Listed here are 9 T cell receptor beta chains from one sample, sequenced in a study of CD8 T cells in ankylosing spondylitis. MiXCR was run by TCRdb on the 5' RACE reads, yielding one entry per CDR3 protein. The profile covers about 230,000 distinct CDR3 sequences, with 8% to 10% appearing a single time and approximately 5% taken by the ten largest. Sequencing used blood, either unsorted or a sorted T cell fraction (not recorded which). The receptors originated from a female donor with ankylosing spondylitis or in good health (not recorded which).

Comments on this clonotype: This may stem from a read error, because a much larger clone lies one nucleotide away. The V and J genes are TRBV2 and TRBJ1-5; D call uncertain. The CDR3 sequence is 13 residues long. Germline V lookup: CDR1 SNHLY, CDR2 FYNNEI. V gave up 7 bases and J gave up 4 bases, with 11 bases separating them. The CDR3 loop is CASTCRDNQPQHF. CDR3 in DNA: TGTGCCAGCACCTGCAGAGATAATCAGCCCCAGCATTTT.

This clonotype has at least ten counts. The chain recombines TRBV4-2 with TRBJ1-2, with 7 bases lining up with TRBD1. From germline, CDR1 is LGHNA and CDR2 YNFKEQ. V lost 2 bases, J lost 5 bases, and 5 bases stayed unmatched. This CDR3 has 14 amino acids. CDR3: CASSQTGQQYGYTF. The CDR3 bases are TGTGCCAGCAGCCAAACGGGACAGCAGTATGGCTACACCTTC.

This clonotype was detected many times. The chain is built from TRBV5-6 and TRBJ2-1; 9 nucleotides align to TRBD2. The CDR3 totals 17 residues. Germline trimming cut 4 bases from V and 0 bases from J; bases unmatched to any gene: 8. Germline CDR1 SGHDT, CDR2 YYEEEE. This CDR3 reads CASSTLAGVSSYNEQFF. CDR3 nucleotide sequence: TGTGCCAGCAGCACCTTAGCGGGAGTAAGCTCCTACAATGAGCAGTTCTTC.

The chain uses TRBV7-9 and TRBJ2-1; D possibly uses TRBD1 or TRBD2 (5 bases each). The CDR3 runs to 17 residues. Trimming stripped 1 base from V and 6 bases from J, with 19 bases between. CDR1 is SEHNR, CDR2 FQNEAQ, per germline (reference sequence). The CDR3 is CASSLDRDVWWGNEQFF. CDR3 bases: TGTGCCAGCAGCTTAGACCGGGACGTCTGGTGGGGCAATGAGCAGTTCTTC.

This clonotype was seen many times. The chain combines TRBV12-3 or TRBV12-4 with TRBJ2-1; 10 bases line up with TRBD2. This CDR3 spans 16 amino acids. Trimming at V came to 6 bases and at J to 4 bases, leaving 9 bases not matched to a gene. The CDR3 loop reads CASSPLTSGPYNEQFF. The CDR3 DNA is TGTGCCAGCAGCCCCCTGACTAGCGGGCCTTACAATGAGCAGTTCTTC.

The CDR3 nucleotides read TGTGCCAGCAGTTTAGCGGGAACTGAGCAGTTCTTC. Its protein is CASSLAGTEQFF. The chain links TRBV12-3 or TRBV12-4 to TRBJ2-1; no clear D. This CDR3 is built from 12 residues. Trimming cost V 0 bases and J 9 bases, with 6 bases left between them.

This clonotype was seen a handful of times. The chain couples TRBV7-6 to TRBJ2-1, with 7 positions matching TRBD2. V lost 2 bases to trimming and J lost 0 bases; unmatched junction nucleotides: 7. CDR3 length: 17 residues. The germline CDR1 and CDR2 sequences are SGHVS and FNYEAQ. CDR3 sequence: CASSLSGASSSYNEQFF. The CDR3 DNA is TGTGCCAGCAGCTTAAGCGGGGCTTCGAGCTCCTACAATGAGCAGTTCTTC.

The chain recombines TRBV6-1 with TRBJ2-3; 7 nucleotides match TRBD1. This CDR3 is 15 amino acids long. The trim removed 9 bases at V and 6 bases at J, leaving 15 bases unmatched. Germline CDR1 reads MNHNS; CDR2 reads SASEGT. The CDR3 protein is CASRLRQGNWDTQYF. Here the CDR3 DNA reads TGTGCCAGTAGGTTGAGACAGGGAAACTGGGATACGCAGTATTTT.

This clonotype has at least ten counts. CDR3 sequence: CASRDLREQYF. DNA for the CDR3: TGTGCCAGCAGAGACCTACGGGAGCAGTACTTC. The chain couples TRBV6-1 to TRBJ2-7; D is unresolved. Germline V lookup: CDR1 MNHNS, CDR2 SASEGT. V was cut by 6 bases and J by 7 bases, with 10 bases left in between. The CDR3 sequence is 11 residues long.